This T cell receptor (beta chain) originates from a study of CD8+ T cells in alopecia areata. Whole-study findings and limits: Higher clonality than in normal scalp was seen in lesional scalp, especially alopecia totalis/universalis. Sequenced scalp T cells also include alphabeta T cells resident in normal skin. Patients displayed less clarity in TCR sharing than mice, a finding possibly related to HLA.

cDNA serving as the sequencing template came from extracted, reverse transcribed RNA. Assay used: immunoSEQ multiplex PCR; TCRdb lists only in-frame clones, some missing. The sample lists tens of thousands of clones, approximately 52% seen once, with around 40% in the top ten. The ends were cut back, 3 bases at V and 3 bases at J, with 9 bases in the middle. Germline V gene sequence: CDR1 GTSNPN, CDR2 SVGIG (reference sequence). The CDR3 consists of 12 residues. With regard to this clone: Antigen unknown.

PBMCs served as the source from which CD4+ and CD8+ T cells were sorted. Sequencing was performed on NKG2D-high CD8+ T cells sorted from blood. The clonotype was recovered from a human donor with alopecia areata. The genes are TRBV30 and TRBJ2-7; D is unclear. The CDR3 loop is CAWRDQYYEQYF. For the CDR3, the DNA is TGTGCCTGGAGGGACCAGTACTACGAGCAGTACTTC.